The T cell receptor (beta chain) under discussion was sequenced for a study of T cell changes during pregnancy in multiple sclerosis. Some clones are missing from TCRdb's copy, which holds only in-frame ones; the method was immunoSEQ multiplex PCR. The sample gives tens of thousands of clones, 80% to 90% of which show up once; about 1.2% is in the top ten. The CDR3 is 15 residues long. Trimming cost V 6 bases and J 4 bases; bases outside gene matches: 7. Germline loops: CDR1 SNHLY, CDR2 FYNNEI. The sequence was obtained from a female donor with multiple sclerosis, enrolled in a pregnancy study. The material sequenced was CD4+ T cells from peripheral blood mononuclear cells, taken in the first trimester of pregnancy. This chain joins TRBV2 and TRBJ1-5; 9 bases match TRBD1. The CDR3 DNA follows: TGTGCCAGCAGACCCGGGACAGGGTATAATCAGCCCCAGCATTTT. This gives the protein CASRPGTGYNQPQHF.